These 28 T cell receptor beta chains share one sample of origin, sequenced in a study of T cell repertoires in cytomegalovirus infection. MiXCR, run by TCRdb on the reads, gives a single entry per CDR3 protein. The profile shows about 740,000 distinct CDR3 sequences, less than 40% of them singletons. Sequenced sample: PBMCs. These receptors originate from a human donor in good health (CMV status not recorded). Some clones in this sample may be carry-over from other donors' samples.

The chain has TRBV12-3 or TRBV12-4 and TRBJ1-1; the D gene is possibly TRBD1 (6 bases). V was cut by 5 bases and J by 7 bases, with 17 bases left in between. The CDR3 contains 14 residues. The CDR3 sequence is CASSLWGTTGEAFF. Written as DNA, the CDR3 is TGTGCCAGCAGTCTATGGGGGACGACAGGTGAAGCTTTCTTT.

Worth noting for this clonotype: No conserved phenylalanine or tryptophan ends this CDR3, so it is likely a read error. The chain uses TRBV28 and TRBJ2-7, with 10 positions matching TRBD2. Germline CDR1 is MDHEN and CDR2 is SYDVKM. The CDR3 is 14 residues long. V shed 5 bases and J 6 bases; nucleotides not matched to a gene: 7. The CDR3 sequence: CASSPSGRGLEQYL. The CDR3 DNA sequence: TGTGCCAGCAGTCCTAGCGGGAGAGGTCTCGAGCAGTACCTC.

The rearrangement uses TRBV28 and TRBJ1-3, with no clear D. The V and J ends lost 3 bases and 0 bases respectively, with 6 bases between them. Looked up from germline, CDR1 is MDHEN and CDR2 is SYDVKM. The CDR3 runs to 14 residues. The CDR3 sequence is CASSLHVSGNTIYF. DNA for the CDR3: TGTGCCAGCAGTTTGCATGTCTCTGGAAACACCATATATTTT. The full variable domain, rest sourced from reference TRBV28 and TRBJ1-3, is DVKVTQSSRYLVKRTGEKVFLECVQDMDHENMFWYRQDPGLGLRLIYFSYDVKMKEKGDIPEGYSVSREKKERFSLILESASTNQTSMYLCASSLHVSGNTIYFGEGSWLTVV.

This chain's CDR3 is CASTKGNRDMNTEAFF. In nucleotides, the CDR3 is TGTGCCAGCACAAAGGGGAACAGGGACATGAACACTGAAGCTTTCTTT. The chain couples TRBV7-9 to TRBJ1-1; D possibly corresponds to TRBD1 (6 bases). This CDR3 is built from 16 residues. Germline V gives CDR1 SEHNR, CDR2 FQNEAQ (reference sequence). The V end lost 7 bases, the J end lost 0 bases, and 18 bases lay between the germline ends.

CDR3 amino acids: CSATRDRNTEAFF. The CDR3 DNA reads as TGCAGTGCAACCCGGGACAGGAACACTGAAGCTTTCTTT. The chain recombines TRBV20-1 with TRBJ1-1, with TRBD1 identical over 7 bases. CDR1 DFQATT and CDR2 SNEGSKA come from the germline V gene (reference sequence). Germline trimming cut 6 bases from V and 1 base from J; bases unmatched to any gene: 5. CDR3 length: 13 residues.

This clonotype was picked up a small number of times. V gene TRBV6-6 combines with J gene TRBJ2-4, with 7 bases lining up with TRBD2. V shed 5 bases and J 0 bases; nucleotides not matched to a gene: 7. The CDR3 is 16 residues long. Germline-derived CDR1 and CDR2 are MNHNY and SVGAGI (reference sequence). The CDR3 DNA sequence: TGTGCCAGCAGTCGGCGGGAGACTCTAGCCAAAAACATTCAGTACTTC. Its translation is CASSRRETLAKNIQYF.

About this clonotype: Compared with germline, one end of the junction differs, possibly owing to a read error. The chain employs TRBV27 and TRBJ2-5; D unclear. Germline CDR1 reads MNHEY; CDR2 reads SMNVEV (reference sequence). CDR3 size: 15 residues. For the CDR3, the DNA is TGTGCCAGCAACAAGGTCGGCTACGCACAAGAGACCCAGGACTTC. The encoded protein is CASNKVGYAQETQDF.

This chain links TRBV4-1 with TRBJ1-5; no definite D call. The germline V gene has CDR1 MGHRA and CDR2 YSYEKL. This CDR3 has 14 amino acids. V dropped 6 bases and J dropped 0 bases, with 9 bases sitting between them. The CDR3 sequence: CASSSGNSNQPQHF. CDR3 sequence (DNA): TGCGCCAGCAGTTCCGGGAATAGCAATCAGCCCCAGCATTTT.

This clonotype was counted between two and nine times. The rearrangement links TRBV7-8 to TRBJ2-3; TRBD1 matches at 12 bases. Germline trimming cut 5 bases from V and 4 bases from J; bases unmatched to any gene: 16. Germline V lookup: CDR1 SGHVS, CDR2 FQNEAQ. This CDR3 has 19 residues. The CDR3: CASSEAGQGAVGEPDTQYF. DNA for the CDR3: TGTGCCAGCAGCGAAGCGGGACAGGGGGCTGTCGGGGAACCAGATACGCAGTATTTT.

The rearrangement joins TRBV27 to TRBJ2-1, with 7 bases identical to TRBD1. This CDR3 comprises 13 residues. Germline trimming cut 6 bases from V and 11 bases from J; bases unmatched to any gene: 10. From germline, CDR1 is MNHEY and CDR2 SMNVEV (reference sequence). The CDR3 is CASRPDTGVKQFF. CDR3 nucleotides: TGTGCCAGCAGACCAGACACAGGGGTGAAGCAGTTCTTC.

CDR3 nucleotide sequence: TGTGCCAGCAGCTTGGTCGCGGGAGGTTTCATCGGCGCCGGGGAGCTGTTTTTT. Its translation: CASSLVAGGFIGAGELFF. This sequence joins TRBV5-4 and TRBJ2-2; TRBD2 aligns across 8 bases. The CDR3 is made up of 18 amino acids. Germline V CDR1 and CDR2: SGHNT, YYREEE (reference sequence). With V trimmed by 0 bases and J by 6 bases, 13 bases remained unmatched.

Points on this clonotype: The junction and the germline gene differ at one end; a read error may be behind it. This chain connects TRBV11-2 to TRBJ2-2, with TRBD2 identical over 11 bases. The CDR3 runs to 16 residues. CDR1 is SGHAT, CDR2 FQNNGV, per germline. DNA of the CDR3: TGTGCCAGCAGCTTACGACTAGCGGGGAACACCGGGGAGATGTTTTTT. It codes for CASSLRLAGNTGEMFF.

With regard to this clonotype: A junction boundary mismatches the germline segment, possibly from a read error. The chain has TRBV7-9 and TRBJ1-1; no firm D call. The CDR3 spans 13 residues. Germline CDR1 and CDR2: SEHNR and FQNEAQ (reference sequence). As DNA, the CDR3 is TGTGCCAGCAGCCGGACGGTAGTTGGTGAAGATTTCTTT. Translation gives CASSRTVVGEDFF.

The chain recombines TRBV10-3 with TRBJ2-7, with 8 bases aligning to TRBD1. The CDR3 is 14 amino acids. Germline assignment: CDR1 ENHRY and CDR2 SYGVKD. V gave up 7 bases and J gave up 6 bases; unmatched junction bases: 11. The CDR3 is CAITPDRDYSEQYF. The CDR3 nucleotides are TGTGCCATCACCCCGGACAGGGATTATAGCGAGCAGTACTTC.

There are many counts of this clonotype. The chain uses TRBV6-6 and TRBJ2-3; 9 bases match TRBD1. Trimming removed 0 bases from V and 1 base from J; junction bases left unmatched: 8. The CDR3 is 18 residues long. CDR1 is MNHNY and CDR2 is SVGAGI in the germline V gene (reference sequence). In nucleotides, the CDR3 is TGTGCCAGCAGTTACTCGATTCCCACAGGGGGCCGCACAGATACGCAGTATTTT. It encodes CASSYSIPTGGRTDTQYF.

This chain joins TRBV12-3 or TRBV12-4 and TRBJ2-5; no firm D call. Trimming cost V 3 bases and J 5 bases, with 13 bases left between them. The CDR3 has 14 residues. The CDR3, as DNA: TGTGCCAGCAGTTTTTATGGGATAGTGGAGACCCAGTACTTC. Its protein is CASSFYGIVETQYF.

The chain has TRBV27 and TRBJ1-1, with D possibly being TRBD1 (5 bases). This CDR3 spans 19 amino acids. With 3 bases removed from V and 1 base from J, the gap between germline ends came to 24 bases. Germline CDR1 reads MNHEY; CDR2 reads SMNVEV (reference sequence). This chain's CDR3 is CASSFHSMRQPTSNTEAFF. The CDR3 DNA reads TGTGCCAGCAGTTTCCACTCAATGAGACAGCCAACATCGAACACTGAAGCTTTCTTT.

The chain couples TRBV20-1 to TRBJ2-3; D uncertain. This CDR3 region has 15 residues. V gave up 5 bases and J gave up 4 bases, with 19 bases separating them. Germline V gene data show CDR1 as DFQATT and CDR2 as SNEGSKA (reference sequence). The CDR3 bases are TGCAGTGCTGCGGACCTAACACGATCTCCAGATACGCAGTATTTT. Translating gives CSAADLTRSPDTQYF.

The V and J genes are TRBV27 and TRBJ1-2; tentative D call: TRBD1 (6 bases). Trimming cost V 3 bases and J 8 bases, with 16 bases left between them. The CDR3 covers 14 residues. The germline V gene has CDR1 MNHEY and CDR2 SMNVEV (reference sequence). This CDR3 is CASSLEGGHGGYTF. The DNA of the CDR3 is TGTGCCAGCAGTTTGGAGGGGGGACACGGGGGCTACACCTTC.

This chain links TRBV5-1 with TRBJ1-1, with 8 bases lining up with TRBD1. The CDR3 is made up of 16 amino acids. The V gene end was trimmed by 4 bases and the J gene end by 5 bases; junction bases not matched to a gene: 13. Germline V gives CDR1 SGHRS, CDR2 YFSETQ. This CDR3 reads CASSRSLTTGGTEAFF. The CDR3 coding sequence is TGCGCCAGCAGCCGGTCCCTTACCACAGGGGGTACTGAAGCTTTCTTT. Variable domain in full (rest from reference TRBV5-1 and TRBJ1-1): KAGVTQTPRYLIKTRGQQVTLSCSPISGHRSVSWYQQTPGQGLQFLFEYFSETQRNKGNFPGRFSGRQFSNSRSEMNVSTLELGDSALYLCASSRSLTTGGTEAFFGQGTRLTVV.

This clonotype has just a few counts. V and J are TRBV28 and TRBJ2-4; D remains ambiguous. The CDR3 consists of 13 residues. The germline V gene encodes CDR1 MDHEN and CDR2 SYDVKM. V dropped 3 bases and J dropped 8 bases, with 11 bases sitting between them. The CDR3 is CASSLSLKHIQYF. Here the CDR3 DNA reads TGTGCCAGCAGTTTGAGCCTGAAGCACATTCAGTACTTC.

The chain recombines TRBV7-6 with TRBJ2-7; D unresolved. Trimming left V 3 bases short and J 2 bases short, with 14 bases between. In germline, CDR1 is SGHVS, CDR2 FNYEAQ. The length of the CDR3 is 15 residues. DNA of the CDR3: TGTGCCAGCAGCTTGCCCGGACGGCCTGCCTACGAGCAGTACTTC. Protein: CASSLPGRPAYEQYF.

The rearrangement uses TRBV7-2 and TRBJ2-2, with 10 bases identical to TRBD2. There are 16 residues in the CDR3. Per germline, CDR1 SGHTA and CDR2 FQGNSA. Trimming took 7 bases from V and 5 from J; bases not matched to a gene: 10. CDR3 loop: CASKRVAGGQTGELFF. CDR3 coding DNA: TGTGCCAGCAAGCGAGTAGCGGGAGGACAGACCGGGGAGCTGTTTTTT.

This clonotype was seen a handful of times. The CDR3 DNA is TGCGCCAGCAGCTTGGCCCCCCAGGGGGAGACCCAGTACTTC. It is translated as CASSLAPQGETQYF. The V and J genes are TRBV5-1 and TRBJ2-5; possible D gene TRBD1, 6 bases. V shed 0 bases and J shed 5 bases, with 11 bases lying between them. The CDR3 has 14 residues. From germline, CDR1 is SGHRS and CDR2 YFSETQ.

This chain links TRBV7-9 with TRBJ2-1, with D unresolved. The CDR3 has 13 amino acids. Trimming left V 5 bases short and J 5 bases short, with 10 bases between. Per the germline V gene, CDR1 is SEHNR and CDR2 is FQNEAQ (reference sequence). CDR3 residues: CASSLWKNNEQFF. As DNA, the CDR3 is TGTGCCAGCAGCCTATGGAAGAACAATGAGCAGTTCTTC.

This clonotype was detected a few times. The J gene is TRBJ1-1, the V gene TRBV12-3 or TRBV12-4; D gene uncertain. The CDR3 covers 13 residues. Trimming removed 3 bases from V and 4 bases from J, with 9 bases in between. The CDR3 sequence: CASSFYRRTEAFF. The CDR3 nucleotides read TGTGCCAGCAGTTTTTATCGGCGCACTGAAGCTTTCTTT.

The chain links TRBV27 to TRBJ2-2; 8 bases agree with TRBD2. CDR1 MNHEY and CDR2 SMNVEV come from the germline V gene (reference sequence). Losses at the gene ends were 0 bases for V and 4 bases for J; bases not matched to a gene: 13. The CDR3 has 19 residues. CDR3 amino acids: CASSLSSGSGGDSTGELFF. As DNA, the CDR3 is TGTGCCAGCAGTTTATCCTCGGGGAGCGGGGGCGATTCCACCGGGGAGCTGTTTTTT.

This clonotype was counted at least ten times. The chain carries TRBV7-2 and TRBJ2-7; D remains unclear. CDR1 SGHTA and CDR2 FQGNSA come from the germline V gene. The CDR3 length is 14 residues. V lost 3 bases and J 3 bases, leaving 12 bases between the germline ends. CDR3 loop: CASSFYKSSYEQYF. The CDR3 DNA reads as TGTGCCAGCAGCTTTTATAAATCGAGCTACGAGCAGTACTTC.